The rows below give T cell receptor beta chains drawn from one sample of a study of radiotherapy plus CTLA-4 blockade in lung cancer. The protocol was immunoSEQ multiplex PCR, while the TCRdb copy is restricted to in-frame clones and leaves out a portion. Among around 99,000 clones listed, about 90% were seen once. Sample: peripheral blood, taken from a patient treated with radiotherapy plus ipilimumab. The receptors shown here come from a human donor with non-small cell lung cancer that progressed on radiotherapy plus ipilimumab. CDR3s include the opening cysteine and the closing phenylalanine or tryptophan. The D gene is left open where the match is weak.

d_gene: TRBD2
j_gene: TRBJ2-7
v_gene: TRBV2
len: 15
CDR3aa: CASSEELAGGYEQYF
CDR3nt: TGTGCCAGCAGTGAAGAGCTAGCGGGAGGGTACGAGCAGTACTTC

d_gene: .
j_gene: TRBJ2-3
v_gene: TRBV7-9
len: 16
CDR3aa: CASSSGPSASTDTQYF
CDR3nt: TGTGCCAGCAGCTCCGGGCCGAGCGCTAGCACAGATACGCAGTATTTT

d_gene: TRBD1
j_gene: TRBJ2-2
v_gene: TRBV18
len: 16
CDR3aa: CASSPLVTGVAGELFF
CDR3nt: TGTGCCAGCTCACCCCTAGTGACAGGGGTCGCCGGGGAGCTGTTTTTT

d_gene: TRBD2
j_gene: TRBJ2-5
v_gene: TRBV5-1
len: 16
CDR3aa: CASSLGLAGDRETQYF
CDR3nt: TGCGCCAGCAGCTTGGGACTAGCGGGAGACCGAGAGACCCAGTACTTC

d_gene: TRBD2
j_gene: TRBJ2-7
v_gene: TRBV11-2
len: 18
CDR3aa: CASSLAVPGTRRNYEQYF
CDR3nt: TGTGCCAGCAGCTTAGCAGTGCCCGGGACTAGAAGGAACTACGAGCAGTACTTC

d_gene: TRBD2
j_gene: TRBJ2-1
v_gene: TRBV27
len: 16
CDR3aa: CAVSGGRASSYNEQFF
CDR3nt: TGTGCCGTCAGCGGCGGGAGGGCCAGCTCCTACAATGAGCAGTTCTTC

d_gene: .
j_gene: TRBJ1-4
v_gene: TRBV2
len: 13
CDR3aa: CASLRWAREKLFF
CDR3nt: TGTGCCAGCCTGCGGTGGGCGCGGGAAAAACTGTTTTTT

d_gene: TRBD2
j_gene: TRBJ2-7
v_gene: TRBV4-2
len: 14
CDR3aa: CASSQTSGRGEQYF
CDR3nt: TGTGCCAGCAGCCAGACTAGCGGGAGGGGAGAGCAGTACTTC

d_gene: .
j_gene: TRBJ2-2
v_gene: TRBV7-2
len: 16
CDR3aa: CASSLVWVRDTGELFF
CDR3nt: TGTGCCAGCAGCTTAGTTTGGGTTAGGGACACCGGGGAGCTGTTTTTT

d_gene: .
j_gene: TRBJ2-7
v_gene: TRBV11-2
len: 11
CDR3aa: CASSSLLEQYF
CDR3nt: TGTGCCAGCAGCTCCCTGCTAGAGCAGTACTTC

d_gene: TRBD2
j_gene: TRBJ2-3
v_gene: TRBV2
len: 15
CDR3aa: CASLAGTRVTDTQYF
CDR3nt: TGTGCCAGCTTAGCTGGGACTAGGGTAACAGATACGCAGTATTTT

d_gene: .
j_gene: TRBJ2-6
v_gene: TRBV5-1
len: 15
CDR3aa: CASSIGGSGANVLTF
CDR3nt: TGCGCCAGCAGCATAGGGGGCTCTGGGGCCAACGTCCTGACTTTC

d_gene: TRBD2
j_gene: TRBJ2-3
v_gene: TRBV5-1
len: 21
CDR3aa: CASSLILAGVKLHLSTDTQYF
CDR3nt: TGCGCCAGCAGCTTGATACTAGCGGGAGTGAAGCTACACCTTAGCACAGATACGCAGTATTTT

d_gene: TRBD1
j_gene: TRBJ1-2
v_gene: TRBV27
len: 17
CDR3aa: CASSLGGLGQGIYGYTF
CDR3nt: TGTGCCAGCAGTTTAGGAGGTTTGGGACAGGGAATCTATGGCTACACCTTC